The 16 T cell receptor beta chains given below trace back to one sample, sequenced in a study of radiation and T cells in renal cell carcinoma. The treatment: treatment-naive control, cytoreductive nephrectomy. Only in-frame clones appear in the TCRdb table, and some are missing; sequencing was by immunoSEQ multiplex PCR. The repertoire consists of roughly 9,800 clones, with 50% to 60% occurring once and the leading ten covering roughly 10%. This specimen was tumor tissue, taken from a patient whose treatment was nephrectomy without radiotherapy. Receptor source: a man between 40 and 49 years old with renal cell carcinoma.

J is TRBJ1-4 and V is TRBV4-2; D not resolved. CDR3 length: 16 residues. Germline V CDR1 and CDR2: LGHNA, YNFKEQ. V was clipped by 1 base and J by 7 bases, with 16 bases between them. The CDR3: CASSQGFEGRSEKLFF. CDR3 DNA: TGTGCCAGCAGCCAAGGCTTTGAGGGCCGTAGTGAAAAACTGTTTTTT.

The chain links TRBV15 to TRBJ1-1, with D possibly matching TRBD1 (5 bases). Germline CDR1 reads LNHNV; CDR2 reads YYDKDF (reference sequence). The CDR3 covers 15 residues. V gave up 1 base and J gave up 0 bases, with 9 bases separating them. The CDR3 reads CATSRGDGMNTEAFF. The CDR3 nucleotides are TGTGCCACCAGCAGAGGGGACGGAATGAACACTGAAGCTTTCTTT.

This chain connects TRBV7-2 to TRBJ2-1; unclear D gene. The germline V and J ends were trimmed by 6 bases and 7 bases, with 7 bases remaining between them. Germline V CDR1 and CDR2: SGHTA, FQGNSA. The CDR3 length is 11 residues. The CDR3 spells CASRVSNEQFF. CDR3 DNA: TGTGCCAGCAGAGTGTCAAATGAGCAGTTCTTC.

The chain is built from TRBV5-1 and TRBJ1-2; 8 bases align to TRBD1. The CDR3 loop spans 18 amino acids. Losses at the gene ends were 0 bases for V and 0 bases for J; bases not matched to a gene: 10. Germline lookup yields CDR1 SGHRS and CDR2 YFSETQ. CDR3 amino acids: CASSLGTGQVASNYGYTF. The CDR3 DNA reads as TGCGCCAGCAGCTTGGGGACGGGACAGGTCGCGTCTAACTATGGCTACACCTTC. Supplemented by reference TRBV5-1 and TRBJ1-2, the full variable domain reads KAGVTQTPRYLIKTRGQQVTLSCSPISGHRSVSWYQQTPGQGLQFLFEYFSETQRNKGNFPGRFSGRQFSNSRSEMNVSTLELGDSALYLCASSLGTGQVASNYGYTFGSGTRLTVV.

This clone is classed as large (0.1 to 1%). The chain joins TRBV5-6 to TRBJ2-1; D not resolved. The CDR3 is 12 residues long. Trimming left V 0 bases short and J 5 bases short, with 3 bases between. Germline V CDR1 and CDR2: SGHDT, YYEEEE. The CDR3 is CASSLADNEQFF. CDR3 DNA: TGTGCCAGCAGCTTGGCCGACAATGAGCAGTTCTTC.

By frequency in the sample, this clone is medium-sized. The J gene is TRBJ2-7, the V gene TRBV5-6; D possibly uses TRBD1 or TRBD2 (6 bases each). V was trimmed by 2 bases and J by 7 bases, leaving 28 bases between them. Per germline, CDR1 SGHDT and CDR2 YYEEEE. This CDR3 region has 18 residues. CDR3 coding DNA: TGTGCCAGCAGCTTAGGTGGGGGGCCGGATAACACCTGGGGAGAGCAGTACGTC. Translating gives CASSLGGGPDNTWGEQYV.

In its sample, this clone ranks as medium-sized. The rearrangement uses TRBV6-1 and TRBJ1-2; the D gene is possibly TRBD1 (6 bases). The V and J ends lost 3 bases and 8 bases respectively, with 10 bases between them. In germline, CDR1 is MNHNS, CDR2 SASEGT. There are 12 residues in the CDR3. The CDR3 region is CASSDRGGGYTF. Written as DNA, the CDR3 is TGTGCCAGCAGTGACAGGGGAGGGGGCTACACCTTC.

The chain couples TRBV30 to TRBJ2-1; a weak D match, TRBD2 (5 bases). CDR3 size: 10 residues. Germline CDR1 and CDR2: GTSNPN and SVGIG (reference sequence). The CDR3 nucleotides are TGTGCTTCGGACTCCCTTCAGCAGTTCTTC. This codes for CASDSLQQFF.

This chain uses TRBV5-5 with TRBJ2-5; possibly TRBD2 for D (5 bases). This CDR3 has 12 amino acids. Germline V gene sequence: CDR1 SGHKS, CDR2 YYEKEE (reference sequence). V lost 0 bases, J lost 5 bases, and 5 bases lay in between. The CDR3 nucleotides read TGTGCCAGCAGCTTGGCGGGGGAGACCCAGTACTTC. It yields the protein CASSLAGETQYF.

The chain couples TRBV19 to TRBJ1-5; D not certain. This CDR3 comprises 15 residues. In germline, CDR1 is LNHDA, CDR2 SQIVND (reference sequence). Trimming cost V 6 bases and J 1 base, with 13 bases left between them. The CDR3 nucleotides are TGTGCCAGTAGCGACACCTATGGGAGCAATCAGCCCCAGCATTTT. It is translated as CASSDTYGSNQPQHF. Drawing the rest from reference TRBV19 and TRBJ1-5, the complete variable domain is DGGITQSPKYLFRKEGQNVTLSCEQNLNHDAMYWYRQDPGQGLRLIYYSQIVNDFQKGDIAEGYSVSREKKESFPLTVTSAQKNPTAFYLCASSDTYGSNQPQHFGDGTRLSIL.

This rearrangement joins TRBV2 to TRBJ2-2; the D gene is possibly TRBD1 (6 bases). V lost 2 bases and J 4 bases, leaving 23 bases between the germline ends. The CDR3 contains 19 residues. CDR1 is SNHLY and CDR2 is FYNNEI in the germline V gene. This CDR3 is CASSEWKDSQYASTGELFF. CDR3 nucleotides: TGTGCCAGCAGTGAATGGAAGGACAGCCAATATGCGAGCACCGGGGAGCTGTTTTTT. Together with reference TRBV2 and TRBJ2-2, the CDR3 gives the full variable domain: EPEVTQTPSHQVTQMGQEVILRCVPISNHLYFYWYRQILGQKVEFLVSFYNNEISEKSEIFDDQFSVERPDGSNFTLKIRSTKLEDSAMYFCASSEWKDSQYASTGELFFGEGSRLTVL.

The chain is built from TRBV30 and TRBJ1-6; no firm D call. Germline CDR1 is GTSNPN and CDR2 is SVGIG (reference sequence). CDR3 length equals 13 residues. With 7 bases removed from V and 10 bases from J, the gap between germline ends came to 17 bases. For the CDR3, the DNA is TGTGCCTCGAACCCAGGTGATGGATCACCCCTCCACTTT. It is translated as CASNPGDGSPLHF.

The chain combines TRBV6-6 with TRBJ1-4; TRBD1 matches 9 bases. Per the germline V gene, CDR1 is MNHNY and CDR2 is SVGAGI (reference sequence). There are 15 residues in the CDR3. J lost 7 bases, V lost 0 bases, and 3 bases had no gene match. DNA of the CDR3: TGTGCCAGCAGTTACTCACAGGGGGCTCTTGAAAAACTGTTTTTT. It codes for CASSYSQGALEKLFF.

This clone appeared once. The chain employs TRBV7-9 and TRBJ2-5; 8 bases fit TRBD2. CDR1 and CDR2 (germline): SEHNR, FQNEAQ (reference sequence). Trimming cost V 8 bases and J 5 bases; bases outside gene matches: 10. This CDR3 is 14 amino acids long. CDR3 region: CASASGGLGETQYF. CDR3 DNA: TGTGCCAGCGCCTCGGGAGGGCTCGGGGAGACCCAGTACTTC.

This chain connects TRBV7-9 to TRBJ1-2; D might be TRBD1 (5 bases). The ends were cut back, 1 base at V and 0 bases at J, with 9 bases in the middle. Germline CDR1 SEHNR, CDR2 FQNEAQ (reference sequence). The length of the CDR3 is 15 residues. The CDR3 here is CASSLGGPANYGYTF. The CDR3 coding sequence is TGTGCCAGCAGCTTAGGGGGACCAGCTAACTATGGCTACACCTTC.

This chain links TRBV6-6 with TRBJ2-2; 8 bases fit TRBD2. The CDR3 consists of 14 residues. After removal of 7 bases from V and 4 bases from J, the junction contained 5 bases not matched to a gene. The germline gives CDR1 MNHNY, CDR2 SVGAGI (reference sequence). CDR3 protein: CASKAGVSTGELFF. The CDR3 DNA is TGTGCCAGCAAAGCGGGAGTGAGCACCGGGGAGCTGTTTTTT.